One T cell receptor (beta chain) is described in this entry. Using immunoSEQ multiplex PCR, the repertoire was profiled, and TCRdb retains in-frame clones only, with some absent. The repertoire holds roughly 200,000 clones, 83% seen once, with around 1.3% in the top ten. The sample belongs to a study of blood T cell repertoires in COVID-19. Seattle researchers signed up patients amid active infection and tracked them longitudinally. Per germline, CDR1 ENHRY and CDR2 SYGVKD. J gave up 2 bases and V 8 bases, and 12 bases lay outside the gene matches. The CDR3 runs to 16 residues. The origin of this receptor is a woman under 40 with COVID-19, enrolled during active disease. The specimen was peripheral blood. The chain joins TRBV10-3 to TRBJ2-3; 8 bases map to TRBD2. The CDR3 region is CAISEAERGLTDTQYF. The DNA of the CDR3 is TGTGCCATCTCCGAGGCGGAGCGGGGGCTCACAGATACGCAGTATTTT.